This TCR beta chain was found in a study of memory CD4+ T cells and cytomegalovirus serostatus (dated by TCRdb to about 2019). In terms of the full investigation: The cohort comprised around 35 healthy Belgian adults, 9 CMV seropositive and about 24 CMV seronegative. To replicate a published TCR-based CMV serostatus classifier, the researchers sequenced the CD4+ memory TCRbeta repertoires of a Belgian cohort whose cytomegalovirus serostatus was known. Broad study findings and their caveats: Unlike the original study, which covered naive and memory CD4+ and CD8+ populations, the Belgian study sequenced only CD4+CD45RO+ memory cells. Among the 150 or so previously reported CMV-associated TCRbeta sequences, some 70 showed up in the CD4+ memory repertoires, with each one found in between one and five individuals. Results were interpreted as suggesting that the CMV-associated TCR signature is largely present in the CD4+ memory repertoire. The original-framework classifier achieved a median bootstrapped AUC of almost 0.97 with a 95% CI of 0.76-1.00 on the Belgian cohort. CMV serostatus prediction reached a median bootstrapped AUC of roughly 0.95 with the original framework and 0.75 to 0.92 with a US-trained random forest.

Single viable CD3+CD4+CD8-CD45RO+ cells were sorted as memory CD4+ T cells on a FACSAria II. CMV serostatus was determined with a Roche Elecsys assay detecting serum IgG against CMV pp150, pp28, p38 and p52. After thawing, total CD4+ T cells were enriched by positive selection with CD4 magnetic microbeads. The samples came from a different study that was designed specifically to examine the CD4+ T cell memory repertoire. Following standard operating procedures, peripheral blood mononuclear cells were isolated and cryopreserved, while serum was kept at -80 degrees C. The staining relied on CD3-PerCP (BW264/56), CD4-APC (RPA-T4), CD45RO-PE (UCHT1) and CD8-Pacific Orange (3B5) antibodies, and Sytox blue was used to exclude non-viable cells. The Quick-DNA Microprep Kit was used to extract genomic DNA from the sorted cells. Amplification of TCRbeta DNA was done with the immunoSEQ hsTCRbeta kit, following the protocol from the manufacturer. TCRbeta libraries were sequenced on an Illumina MiSeq instrument. On the study's bioinformatics: Following removal of out-of-frame sequences, some 2,200,000 distinct TCRbeta sequences were retained, with an average of around 70,000 per individual. Two values were used to score each individual: the count of around 150 previously reported CMV-associated TCRbeta sequences and the total count of productive distinct TCRbeta sequences. A beta-binomial model was reimplemented in Python, and scikit-learn random forests with default parameters were trained on data from the US cohort. Classifier performance on the Belgian cohort was reported as the median AUC with percentile confidence intervals calculated over 10,000 bootstrap iterations. The source is immuneACCESS, and TCRdb retained only in-frame sequences with V and J called. Part of the clones is not carried over; for the studies checked, unresolved V genes explain less than half of this, and the remainder is unexplained. V and J calls and clone size are as listed in that table; D and trimming were resolved from the DNA. The sample table shows under 65,000 clones, and roughly 78% are seen once. The ten largest clones take up around 0.67% of the sample.

Concerning this clone itself: No antigen is known for it. Within one base of it there is no much larger clone, and no base qualities were kept.

The TCR was taken from an adult in good health and CMV-seronegative. Input material: memory CD4+ T cells from blood.

In nucleotide form, the sequence is TGTGCCTGGAGTTCTCTCCGACAGGTAGACAATGAGCAGTTCTTC. It encodes CAWSSLRQVDNEQFF. The chain is encoded by TRBV30 joined to TRBJ2-1; the D segment could be TRBD1, given 6 matching bases. Taken from the germline V gene (reference sequence), the CDR1 and CDR2 loops are GTSNPN and SVGIG. CDR3 length: 15 amino acids, cysteine to phenylalanine. Solely the CDR3 DNA is kept, with 45 bases framed from the first base. V and J lose 2 bases and 5 bases, and a span of 16 bases separates them. Joined to the reference TRBV30 and TRBJ2-1 proteins, this CDR3 gives the full variable domain: SQTIHQWPATLVQPVGSPLSLECTVEGTSNPNLYWYRQAAGRGLQLLFYSVGIGQISSEVPQNLSASRPQDRQFILSSKKLLLSDSGFYLCAWSSLRQVDNEQFFGPGTRLTVL.